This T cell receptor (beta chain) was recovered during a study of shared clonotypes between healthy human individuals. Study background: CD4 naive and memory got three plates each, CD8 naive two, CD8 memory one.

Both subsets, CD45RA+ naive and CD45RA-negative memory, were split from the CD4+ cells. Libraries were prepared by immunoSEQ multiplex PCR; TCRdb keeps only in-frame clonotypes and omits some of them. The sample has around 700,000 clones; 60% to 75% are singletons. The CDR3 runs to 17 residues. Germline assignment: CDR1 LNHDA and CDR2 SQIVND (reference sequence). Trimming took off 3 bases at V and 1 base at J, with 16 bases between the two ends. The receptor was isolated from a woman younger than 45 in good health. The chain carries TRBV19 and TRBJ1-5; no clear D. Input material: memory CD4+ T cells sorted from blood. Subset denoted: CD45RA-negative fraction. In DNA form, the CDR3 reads TGTGCCAGTAGTATGAGTAAGACGACGGACAGCAATCAGCCCCAGCATTTT. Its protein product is CASSMSKTTDSNQPQHF.